Reported below is one TCR beta chain. This specimen comes from a study of low-dose radiotherapy and immunotherapy resistance in tumors. TRAV- and TRBV-specific primers were used for first-strand cDNA, which covered alpha and beta chains. It was with a constant-region primer and a V-primer adapter that TCRs were amplified over approximately 20 PCR cycles. In TCRdb, the reads were re-called with MiXCR into one record per CDR3 protein. The table shows tens of thousands of distinct CDR3 sequences, with roughly 31% occurring only once. The sample's time point: before trial treatment. Per germline, CDR1 MGHRA and CDR2 YSYEKL. Deletions cut 4 bases from V and 3 bases from J, with 15 bases between. The CDR3 extends over 15 amino acids.

The source was PBMCs, collected before treatment. The chain combines TRBV4-1 with TRBJ1-1, with unresolved D. The clonotype was recovered from a female donor with ovarian cancer. Here the CDR3 DNA reads TGCGCCAGCAGCCTGACCAAGTTCACGGACACTGAAGCTTTCTTT. Translated: CASSLTKFTDTEAFF.